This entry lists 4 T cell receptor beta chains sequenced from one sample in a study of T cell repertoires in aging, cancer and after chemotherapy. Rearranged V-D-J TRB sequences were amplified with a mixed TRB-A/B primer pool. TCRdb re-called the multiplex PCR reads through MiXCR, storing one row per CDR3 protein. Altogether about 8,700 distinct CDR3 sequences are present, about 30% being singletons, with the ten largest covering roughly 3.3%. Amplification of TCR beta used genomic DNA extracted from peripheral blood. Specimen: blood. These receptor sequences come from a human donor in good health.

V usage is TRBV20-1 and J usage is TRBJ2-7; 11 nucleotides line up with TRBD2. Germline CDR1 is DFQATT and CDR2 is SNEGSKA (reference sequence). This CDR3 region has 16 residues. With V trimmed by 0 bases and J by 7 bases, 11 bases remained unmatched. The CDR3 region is CSARDPTSGSREEQYF. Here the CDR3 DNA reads TGCAGTGCTAGAGACCCTACTAGCGGGAGTAGAGAAGAGCAGTACTTC.

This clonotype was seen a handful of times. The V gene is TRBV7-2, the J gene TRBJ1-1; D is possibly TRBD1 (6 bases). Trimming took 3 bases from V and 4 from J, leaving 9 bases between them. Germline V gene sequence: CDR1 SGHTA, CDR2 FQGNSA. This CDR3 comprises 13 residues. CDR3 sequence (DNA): TGTGCCAGCAGCTTTACAGGGACCACTGAAGCTTTCTTT. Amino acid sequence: CASSFTGTTEAFF. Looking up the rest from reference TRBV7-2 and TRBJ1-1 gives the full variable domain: GAGVSQSPSNKVTEKGKDVELRCDPISGHTALYWYRQSLGQGLEFLIYFQGNSAPDKSGLPSDRFSAERTGGSVSTLTIQRTQQEDSAVYLCASSFTGTTEAFFGQGTRLTVV.

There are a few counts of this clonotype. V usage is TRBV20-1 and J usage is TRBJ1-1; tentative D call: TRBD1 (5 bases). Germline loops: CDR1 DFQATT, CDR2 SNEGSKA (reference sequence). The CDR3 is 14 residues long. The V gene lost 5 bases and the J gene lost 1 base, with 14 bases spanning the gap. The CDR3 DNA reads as TGCAGTGCTCACACCTGGGGGGAGAACACTGAAGCTTTCTTT. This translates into CSAHTWGENTEAFF.

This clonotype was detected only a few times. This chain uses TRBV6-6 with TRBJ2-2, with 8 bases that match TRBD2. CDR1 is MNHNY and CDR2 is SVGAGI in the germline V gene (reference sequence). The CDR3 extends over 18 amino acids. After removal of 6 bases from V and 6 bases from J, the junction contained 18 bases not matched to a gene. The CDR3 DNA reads TGTGCCAGCAGCCCCTCTTGGGGGAGCGGGAGTTTGGCCGGGGAGCTGTTTTTT. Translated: CASSPSWGSGSLAGELFF.